The 3 T cell receptor beta chains reported below all come from one sample, sequenced in a study of beta chain features in type 1 diabetes. Overall study findings and caveats: TCRB CDR3 length was moderately but significantly reduced in all four CD4+ subsets of Type 1 diabetes patients.

Reverse transcription of all isolated RNA meant that expressed TCRB transcripts were sequenced. Generated by immunoSEQ multiplex PCR, the TCRdb table keeps only in-frame clones and is missing some. Of hundreds of thousands of clones in the sample, more than 13% were seen once. These receptors have no known antigen. Sequencing was carried out using naive CD4+ T cells from blood. The receptors originated from a man between 18 and 35 years old with type 1 diabetes.

V usage is TRBV20-1 and J usage is TRBJ2-2; the D is unclear. CDR1 is DFQATT and CDR2 is SNEGSKA in the germline V gene (reference sequence). The CDR3 extends over 10 amino acids. V lost 6 bases to trimming and J lost 6 bases, with 5 bases between them. CDR3: CSAFSGELFF. The CDR3 nucleotides are TGCAGTGCCTTTTCCGGGGAGCTGTTTTTT.

This clone has only a few counts. The CDR3 loop is CASSPLPEGNTF. The CDR3 nucleotides read TGTGCCAGCTCACCCCTCCCAGAAGGGAATACCTTC. This chain connects TRBV18 to TRBJ1-2; D call uncertain. Looked up from germline, CDR1 is KGHSH and CDR2 is LQKENI. V was cut by 3 bases and J by 14 bases, with 16 bases left in between. The CDR3 is 12 amino acids.

The chain recombines TRBV28 with TRBJ2-2; 7 nucleotides align to TRBD2. V lost 3 bases, J lost 0 bases, and 1 base stayed unmatched. CDR3 size: 15 residues. The germline CDR1 and CDR2 sequences are MDHEN and SYDVKM. In nucleotides, the CDR3 is TGTGCCAGCAGTTTGGGGACTACGAACACCGGGGAGCTGTTTTTT. It translates to CASSLGTTNTGELFF.